This T cell receptor beta chain was sequenced during a study of T cell repertoires in cytomegalovirus infection. Study at large: Carrying CMV and the relevant HLA type showed in public TCR beta signatures.

Each CDR3 protein is one row after TCRdb ran MiXCR on the reads. The sample holds over 45,000 distinct CDR3 sequences, around 20% seen once. This CDR3 spans 11 amino acids. V lost 6 bases and J 5 bases, leaving 7 bases between the germline ends. With respect to this clonotype: Its antigen is currently unknown.

The chain uses TRBV12-3 or TRBV12-4 and TRBJ1-2; D perhaps matches TRBD1 (5 bases). The source of this sequence is a human donor in good health (CMV status not recorded). Some clones in this sample may be carry-over from other donors' samples. The sample in question was CD8+ T cells from cultured PBMCs, obtained from culture after CMV antigen stimulation. The CDR3 sequence: CASSPGYGYTF. The CDR3 DNA reads as TGTGCCAGCAGCCCAGGGTATGGCTACACCTTC.